The rows below give T cell receptor beta chains drawn from one sample of a study of shared clonotypes between healthy human individuals. Some clones are missing from TCRdb's copy, which holds only in-frame ones; the method was immunoSEQ multiplex PCR. The sample has 700,000 or so clones, more than 70% seen once; the top ten hold less than 2%. Sequencing was carried out using memory CD4+ T cells sorted from blood. The receptors shown here come from a woman aged 30 to 39 in good health. Each CDR3 is given without its conserved first and last residue. Clone size appears in some rows only: once, few, many, or a class for an expanded clone.

>TRBV4-2|many|TRBJ2-3
ASSQDLTSGGTDTQY
>TRBV15|once|TRBJ1-1
ATSRDSTDTEAF
>TRBV6-1|-|TRBJ2-2
ASSEQGYGELF
>TRBV19|-|TRBJ2-2
ASIRQGGTGELF
>TRBV15|-|TRBJ2-4
ATSTAVAKNIQY
>TRBV18|-|TRBJ2-7
ASSPETTSSYEQY
>TRBV29-1|few|TRBJ2-5
SVEVLVGTQY
>TRBV5-1|-|TRBJ2-7
ASMLAGMGEQY
>TRBV2|-|TRBJ1-1
ASSETAENTEAF
>TRBV19|-|TRBJ1-1
ASSPQTVNTEAF
>TRBV6-1|-|TRBJ1-2
ASSEALSNSLYGYT
>TRBV7-2|once|TRBJ2-7
ASSLYGTGGTYEQY
>TRBV28|-|TRBJ1-5
ASTSHSNQPQH
>TRBV19|-|TRBJ2-2
ASSIAASVNTGELF
>TRBV27|-|TRBJ2-7
ASSSRAGTGRREQY
>TRBV5-6|-|TRBJ2-1
ASSYQGYNEQF
>TRBV6-4|-|TRBJ2-1
ASSDFAAGGSNEQF
>TRBV19|few|TRBJ2-2
ASIPGSNTGELF
>TRBV29-1|-|TRBJ2-1
SVEGASGINYNEQF
>TRBV11-2|-|TRBJ1-5
ASSMGQGFDLGQPQH
>TRBV5-1|-|TRBJ2-1
ASSLDTGGYNEQF
>TRBV14|-|TRBJ2-7
ASSQDIAPSEQY
>TRBV4-1|-|TRBJ2-6
ASSQGTGPLSGANVLT
>TRBV5-6|-|TRBJ1-3
ASSLPAGTTGNTIY
>TRBV5-1|-|TRBJ2-7
ASSSTSGSYEQY
>TRBV2|-|TRBJ2-5
ASSDRAQRRTQY
>TRBV11-3|-|TRBJ2-3
ASSAHGTGADTQY
>TRBV7-9|-|TRBJ2-3
ASSLGTRQILSSTDTQY
>TRBV28|once|TRBJ2-7
ASSSDSDRAEQY
>TRBV20-1|few|TRBJ2-5
SAWRSETQY
>TRBV11-2|-|TRBJ2-3
ASSRGTSGRDTQY
>TRBV4-1|-|TRBJ1-4
ASSQPPGQGGEKLF
>TRBV7-2|-|TRBJ2-1
AGGWGAGYNEQF
>TRBV10-1|-|TRBJ2-2
ASSPGQGANTGELF
>TRBV13|-|TRBJ2-2
ASSYTGTKNTGELF
>TRBV25-1|-|TRBJ2-7
ASSPAGYEQY
>TRBV2|once|TRBJ1-5
ASSVNGGNQPQH
>TRBV5-6|-|TRBJ1-3
ASSRRGGNTIY
>TRBV28|-|TRBJ1-5
ASSRIRGLRNQPQH
>TRBV27|-|TRBJ2-3
ASRGLGAGIATQY
>TRBV28|-|TRBJ1-1
ASSLGGRPANTEAF
>TRBV19|-|TRBJ2-7
ASSADRNTYEQY
>TRBV6-6|few|TRBJ2-7
ASSGGYEQY
>TRBV18|-|TRBJ1-5
ASSMGHTLDSNQPQH
>TRBV15|-|TRBJ2-2
ATSTKNTGELF
>TRBV5-5|-|TRBJ2-6
ASSPGGRSPSGANVLT
>TRBV19|few|TRBJ2-2
ASSSQSSGTGELF
>TRBV29-1|-|TRBJ2-5
SVAGPGEETQY